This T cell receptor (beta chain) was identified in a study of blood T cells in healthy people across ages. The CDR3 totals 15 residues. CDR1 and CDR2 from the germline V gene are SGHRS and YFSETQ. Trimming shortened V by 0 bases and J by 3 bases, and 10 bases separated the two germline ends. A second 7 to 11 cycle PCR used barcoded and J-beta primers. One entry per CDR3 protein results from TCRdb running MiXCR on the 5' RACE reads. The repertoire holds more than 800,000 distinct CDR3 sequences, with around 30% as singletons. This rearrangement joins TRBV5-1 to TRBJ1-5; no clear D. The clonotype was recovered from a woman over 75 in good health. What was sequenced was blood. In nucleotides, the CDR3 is TGCGCCAGCAGCTTGGTCCCTGATATCAATCAGCCCCAGCATTTT. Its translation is CASSLVPDINQPQHF.